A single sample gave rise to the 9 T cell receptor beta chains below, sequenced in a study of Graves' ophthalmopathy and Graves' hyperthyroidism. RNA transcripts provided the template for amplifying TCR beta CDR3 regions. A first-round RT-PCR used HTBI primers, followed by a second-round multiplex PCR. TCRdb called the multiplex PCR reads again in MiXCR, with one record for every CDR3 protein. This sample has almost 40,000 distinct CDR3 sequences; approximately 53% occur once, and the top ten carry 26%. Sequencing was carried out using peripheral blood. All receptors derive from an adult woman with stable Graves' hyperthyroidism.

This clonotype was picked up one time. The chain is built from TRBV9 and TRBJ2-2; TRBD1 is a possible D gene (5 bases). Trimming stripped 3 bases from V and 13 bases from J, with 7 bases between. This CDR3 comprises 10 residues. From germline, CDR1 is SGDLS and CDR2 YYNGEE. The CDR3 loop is CASSETGLFF. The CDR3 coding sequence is TGTGCCAGCAGCGAAACAGGGCTGTTTTTT. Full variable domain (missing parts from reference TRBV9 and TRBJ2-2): DSGVTQTPKHLITATGQRVTLRCSPRSGDLSVYWYQQSLDQGLQFLIQYYNGEERAKGNILERFSAQQFPDLHSELNLSSLELGDSALYFCASSETGLFFGEGSRLTVL.

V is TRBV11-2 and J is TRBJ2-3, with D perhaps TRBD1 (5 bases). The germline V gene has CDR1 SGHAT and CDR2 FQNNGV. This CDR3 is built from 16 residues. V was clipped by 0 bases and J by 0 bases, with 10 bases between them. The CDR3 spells CASSLDGQGSTDTQYF. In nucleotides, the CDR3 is TGTGCCAGCAGCTTAGATGGTCAGGGAAGCACAGATACGCAGTATTTT. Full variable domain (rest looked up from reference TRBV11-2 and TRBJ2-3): EAGVAQSPRYKIIEKRQSVAFWCNPISGHATLYWYQQILGQGPKLLIQFQNNGVVDDSQLPKDRFSAERLKGVDSTLKIQPAKLEDSAVYLCASSLDGQGSTDTQYFGPGTRLTVL.

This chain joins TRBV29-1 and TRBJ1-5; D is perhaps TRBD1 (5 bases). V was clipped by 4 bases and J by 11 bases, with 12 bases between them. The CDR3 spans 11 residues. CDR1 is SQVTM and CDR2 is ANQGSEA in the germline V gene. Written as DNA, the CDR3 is TGCAGCGTTGGAGCGGGGGAGACCCAGCATTTT. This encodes CSVGAGETQHF.

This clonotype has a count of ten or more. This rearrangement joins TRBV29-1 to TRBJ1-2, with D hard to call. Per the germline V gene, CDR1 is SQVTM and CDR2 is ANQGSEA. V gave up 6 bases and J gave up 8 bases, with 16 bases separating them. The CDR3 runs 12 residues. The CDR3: CSVLDTSMGYTF. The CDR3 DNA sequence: TGCAGCGTCTTAGACACGTCTATGGGCTACACCTTC.

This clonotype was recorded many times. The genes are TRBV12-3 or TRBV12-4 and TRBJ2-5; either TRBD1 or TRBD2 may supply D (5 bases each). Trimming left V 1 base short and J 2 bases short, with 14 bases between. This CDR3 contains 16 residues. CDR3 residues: CASSLGYGKGQETQYF. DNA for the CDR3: TGTGCCAGCAGTTTAGGCTACGGGAAGGGGCAAGAGACCCAGTACTTC.

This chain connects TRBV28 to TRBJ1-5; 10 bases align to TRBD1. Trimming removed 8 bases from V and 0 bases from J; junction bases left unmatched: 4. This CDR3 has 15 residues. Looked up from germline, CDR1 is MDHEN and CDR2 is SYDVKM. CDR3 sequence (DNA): TGTGCCAGCCGGACAGGGGGACATAGCAATCAGCCCCAGCATTTT. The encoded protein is CASRTGGHSNQPQHF.

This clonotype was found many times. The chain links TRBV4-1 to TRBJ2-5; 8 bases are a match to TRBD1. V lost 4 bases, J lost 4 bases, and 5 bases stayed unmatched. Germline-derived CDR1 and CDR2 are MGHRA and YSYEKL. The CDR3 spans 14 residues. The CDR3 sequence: CASSRPQGGETQYF. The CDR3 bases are TGCGCCAGCAGCCGGCCACAGGGGGGAGAGACCCAGTACTTC.

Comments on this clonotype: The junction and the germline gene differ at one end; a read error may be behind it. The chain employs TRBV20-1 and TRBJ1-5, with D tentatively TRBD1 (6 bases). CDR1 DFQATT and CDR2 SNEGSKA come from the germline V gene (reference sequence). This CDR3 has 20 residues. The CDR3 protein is CSARDLSQDRPGVSSQPQHF. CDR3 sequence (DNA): TGCAGTGCTAGAGATCTTTCGCAGGACCGCCCAGGGGTAAGCAGTCAGCCCCAGCATTTT.

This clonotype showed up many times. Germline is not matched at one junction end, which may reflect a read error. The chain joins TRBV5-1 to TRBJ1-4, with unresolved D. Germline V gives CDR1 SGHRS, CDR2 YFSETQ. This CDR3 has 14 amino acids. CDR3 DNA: TGCGCCAGCAGCCCCTCCTCAACTTATGAAAAACTGTTTTTT. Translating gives CASSPSSTYEKLFF.